These 22 T cell receptor beta chains were all obtained from the same sample, sequenced in a study of T-cell memory formation after mild COVID-19 listed by TCRdb under 2021. Receptor libraries were prepared by 5' RACE. Reads for this sample came from an Illumina NovaSeq 6000. TCRdb reprocessing: public reads trimmed at Q25 with fastp, clones called with MiXCR, in-frame beta chains kept. Rows matching on CDR3 protein sequence are summarized as one entry with the most common DNA and genes. Present in this sample are a few hundred thousand distinct CDR3 sequences, 15% to 20% of which were seen just once. The leading ten clones occupy 20% to 25% of the sample. Material for sequencing was PBMCs or a T cell subset sorted from them (not recorded which). These receptors all stem from a man younger than 30 who had mild COVID-19 (a few samples of this study predate the infection). The sample titles of this study are shuffled in the database, so cell type and time point are left out; the donor was told from shared clones.

The J gene is TRBJ2-7, the V gene TRBV5-1; TRBD1 agrees at 10 bases. V shed 4 bases and J 4 bases; nucleotides not matched to a gene: 5. The CDR3 sequence is 14 residues long. In germline, CDR1 is SGHRS, CDR2 YFSETQ. In DNA, the CDR3 is TGCGCCAGCAGCCAGGGACAGGGGTTGTACGAGCAGTACTTC. Protein product: CASSQGQGLYEQYF.

This clonotype appeared a few times. The rearrangement joins TRBV27 to TRBJ2-2; TRBD1 agrees at 11 bases. Germline values: CDR1 MNHEY, CDR2 SMNVEV (reference sequence). CDR3 size: 15 residues. The V and J ends lost 8 bases and 8 bases, in that order; junction bases with no gene match: 10. For the CDR3, the DNA is TGTGCCAGCGGCCGGGACAGGGGGATGTCAGGGGAGCTGTTTTTT. Translated: CASGRDRGMSGELFF.

The rearrangement links TRBV7-9 to TRBJ1-3; the D is unclear. CDR1 and CDR2 (germline): SEHNR, FQNEAQ (reference sequence). The CDR3 consists of 15 residues. Trimming pared 5 bases from V and 4 bases from J, leaving 15 bases between. CDR3 nucleotide sequence: TGTGCCAGCAGCACGAAACGGTCTGGGGGAAACACCATATATTTT. It yields the protein CASSTKRSGGNTIYF.

The J gene is TRBJ1-1, the V gene TRBV3-1, with 8 positions matching TRBD1. The CDR3 has 16 residues. V gave up 3 bases and J gave up 4 bases; unmatched junction bases: 10. The germline CDR1 and CDR2 sequences are LGHDT and YNNKEL (reference sequence). CDR3 in DNA: TGTGCCAGCAGCCATACGGGGAGGGGGACAGGCACTGAAGCTTTCTTT. This codes for CASSHTGRGTGTEAFF.

This clonotype has a handful of counts. This chain links TRBV14 with TRBJ2-1; D possibly corresponds to TRBD2 (6 bases). V was shortened by 4 bases and J by 4 bases, with 14 bases between the two germline ends. This CDR3 is 15 amino acids long. CDR1 is SGHDN and CDR2 is FVKESK in the germline V gene. CDR3: CASSPAPGLYNEQFF. The CDR3 DNA reads as TGTGCCAGCAGCCCTGCCCCGGGACTTTACAATGAGCAGTTCTTC.

The sample holds a few counts of this clonotype. The chain employs TRBV19 and TRBJ2-2; D gene ambiguous. V shed 4 bases and J shed 4 bases, with 7 bases lying between them. The CDR3 spans 13 residues. The V gene's germline CDR1 is LNHDA and CDR2 SQIVND (reference sequence). CDR3 nucleotides: TGTGCCAGTAGTAAAGCCGCCACCGGGGAGCTGTTTTTT. It encodes CASSKAATGELFF.

The chain has TRBV6-2 or TRBV6-3 and TRBJ2-5; TRBD2 might be the D (5 bases). V lost 3 bases, J lost 5 bases, and 13 bases lay in between. The CDR3 sequence is 14 residues long. Germline CDR1 MNHEY, CDR2 SVGEGT. CDR3 in DNA: TGTGCCAGCAGTTATAGGATAACGGGGGAGACCCAGTACTTC. This sequence encodes CASSYRITGETQYF.

The gene calls are TRBV25-1 and TRBJ2-3; D possibly matches TRBD1 or TRBD2 (5 bases each). V dropped 5 bases and J dropped 1 base, with 13 bases sitting between them. CDR1 is MGHDK and CDR2 is SYGVNS in the germline V gene. This CDR3 contains 15 residues. This chain's CDR3 is CASSRTLGGTDTQYF. The CDR3, as DNA: TGTGCCAGCAGTAGAACCCTGGGGGGCACAGATACGCAGTATTTT. Filled out from reference TRBV25-1 and TRBJ2-3, the complete variable domain reads EADIYQTPRYLVIGTGKKITLECSQTMGHDKMYWYQQDPGMELHLIHYSYGVNSTEKGDLSSESTVSRIRTEHFPLTLESARPSHTSQYLCASSRTLGGTDTQYFGPGTRLTVL.

This clonotype was counted at least ten times. The chain joins TRBV6-2 or TRBV6-3 to TRBJ2-6, with D unresolved. CDR1 is MNHEY, CDR2 SVGEGT, per germline. This CDR3 contains 17 residues. The V gene lost 1 base and the J gene lost 0 bases, with 10 bases spanning the gap. The CDR3 DNA is TGTGCCAGCAGTTACTTAGGGCCGAGCTCTGGGGCCAACGTCCTGACTTTC. This encodes CASSYLGPSSGANVLTF.

This clonotype was detected only a few times. The rearrangement uses TRBV5-5 and TRBJ2-2; D is unclear. Germline V lookup: CDR1 SGHKS, CDR2 YYEKEE (reference sequence). Between the trimmed V and J ends, which lost 1 base and 6 bases, there was a span of 10 bases. This CDR3 spans 14 amino acids. CDR3 bases: TGTGCCAGCAGCTTGATACAGACTCCCGGGGAGCTGTTTTTT. Its translation is CASSLIQTPGELFF.

This chain uses TRBV19 with TRBJ1-2, with unresolved D. The CDR3 is 12 residues long. The V gene's germline CDR1 is LNHDA and CDR2 SQIVND (reference sequence). V was cut by 8 bases and J by 4 bases, with 11 bases left in between. DNA of the CDR3: TGTGCCAGTGCCGGATGGTCCTATGGCTACACCTTC. Translating it yields CASAGWSYGYTF. Variable domain in full (rest from reference TRBV19 and TRBJ1-2): DGGITQSPKYLFRKEGQNVTLSCEQNLNHDAMYWYRQDPGQGLRLIYYSQIVNDFQKGDIAEGYSVSREKKESFPLTVTSAQKNPTAFYLCASAGWSYGYTFGSGTRLTVV.

In its sample, this clonotype was seen a few times. The chain uses TRBV6-5 and TRBJ2-3; D possibly uses TRBD1 or TRBD2 (6 bases each). Germline V gene sequence: CDR1 MNHEY, CDR2 SVGAGI. V was clipped by 0 bases and J by 2 bases, with 9 bases between them. CDR3 size: 15 residues. This CDR3 reads CASSYSEGDTDTQYF. As DNA, the CDR3 is TGTGCCAGCAGTTACTCGGAGGGGGACACAGATACGCAGTATTTT.

This clonotype was counted a few times. A much larger clone sits a single nucleotide away, making a read error possible. The V gene is TRBV7-9, the J gene TRBJ2-7; 8 positions match TRBD1. The CDR3 loop spans 14 amino acids. Trimming removed 5 bases from V and 3 bases from J; junction bases left unmatched: 6. The germline gives CDR1 SEHNR, CDR2 FQNEAQ (reference sequence). In DNA form, the CDR3 reads TGTGCCAGCAGCCCCGGACAGGGATACTACGAGCAGTACTTC. Its protein product is CASSPGQGYYEQYF.

V and J are TRBV21-1 and TRBJ2-6; the DNA was not used to check the table's D call, TRBD1. TRBV21-1 is noted as a pseudogene. The CDR3 extends over 17 amino acids. The CDR3 sequence is CASSNRAQGPGANVLTF. The CDR3 bases are TGTGCCAGCAGCAACCGGGCTCAGGGACCTGGGGCCAACGTCCTGACTTTC.

This clonotype has just a few counts. The V call is TRBV5-1, the J call TRBJ2-1; 8 bases fit TRBD1. V trimming: 7 bases; J trimming: 9 bases; junction bases outside the gene matches: 12. The CDR3 is 14 amino acids. Germline CDR1 reads SGHRS; CDR2 reads YFSETQ. CDR3 region: CASHETGAEGEQFF. CDR3 DNA: TGCGCCAGCCACGAGACAGGGGCAGAGGGTGAGCAGTTCTTC.

The rearrangement joins TRBV13 to TRBJ1-4, with no clear D. The V end was cut by 0 bases, the J end by 10 bases, with 12 bases between. Germline CDR1 is PRHDT and CDR2 is FYEKMQ (reference sequence). This CDR3 comprises 14 residues. The CDR3 is CASSLGPYGGKLFF. The CDR3 DNA follows: TGTGCCAGCAGCTTAGGCCCATACGGCGGAAAACTGTTTTTT.

At least ten counts were recorded for this clonotype. This chain joins TRBV5-1 and TRBJ2-2, with D possibly being TRBD1 or TRBD2 (5 bases each). This CDR3 contains 18 residues. The V end was cut by 0 bases, the J end by 2 bases, with 17 bases between. Germline CDR1 reads SGHRS; CDR2 reads YFSETQ. In DNA, the CDR3 is TGCGCCAGCAGCTTGGCCGATATGGGACGGAGAAACACCGGGGAGCTGTTTTTT. Translated, it gives CASSLADMGRRNTGELFF.

V usage is TRBV7-2 and J usage is TRBJ2-5; D gene unclear. The V gene lost 8 bases and the J gene lost 5 bases, with 18 bases spanning the gap. Germline CDR1 SGHTA, CDR2 FQGNSA. The length of the CDR3 is 14 residues. CDR3 bases: TGTGCCAGCCACACCGGCCGCGGTCAGGAGACCCAGTACTTC. Translating it yields CASHTGRGQETQYF.

This clonotype has just a few counts. This chain uses TRBV20-1 with TRBJ2-7; possibly TRBD1 or TRBD2 for D (5 bases each). V lost 0 bases and J 7 bases, leaving 19 bases between the germline ends. CDR3 length: 15 residues. CDR1 and CDR2 (germline): DFQATT, SNEGSKA (reference sequence). In DNA form, the CDR3 reads TGCAGTGCTAGAGATGGGGCGACTACTCCGGATGAGCAGTACTTC. It is translated as CSARDGATTPDEQYF.

The chain recombines TRBV11-2 with TRBJ2-5; D is unclear. This CDR3 is built from 14 residues. The germline V gene has CDR1 SGHAT and CDR2 FQNNGV. Trimming took 5 bases from V and 1 from J, leaving 11 bases between them. Here the CDR3 DNA reads TGTGCCAGCAGCCTTCTTAGTACCCAAGAGACCCAGTACTTC. Encoded protein: CASSLLSTQETQYF.

This clonotype was seen ten or more times. V gene TRBV5-1 combines with J gene TRBJ2-1; no firm D call. The germline gives CDR1 SGHRS, CDR2 YFSETQ. The CDR3 loop spans 12 amino acids. V was shortened by 6 bases and J by 9 bases, with 13 bases between the two germline ends. The CDR3 DNA reads as TGCGCCAGCACCCTCCTCTTCGGTGAGCAGTTCTTC. Translated, it gives CASTLLFGEQFF.

This clonotype was detected only a few times. V is TRBV27 and J is TRBJ2-1; TRBD2 agrees at 13 bases. V gave up 5 bases and J gave up 9 bases; unmatched junction bases: 4. This CDR3 contains 14 residues. The germline gives CDR1 MNHEY, CDR2 SMNVEV (reference sequence). DNA for the CDR3: TGTGCCAGCAGTCCCCGGACTAGCGGGAGTGAGCAGTTCTTC. Amino acids: CASSPRTSGSEQFF.